This is a list of T cell receptor beta chains from one sample in a study of blood T cell repertoires in COVID-19. Using immunoSEQ multiplex PCR, the repertoire was profiled, and TCRdb retains in-frame clones only, with some absent. This sample has over 200,000 clones, with around 75% found just once. Sequenced input: peripheral blood. These receptors all stem from a human donor in a cohort sampled during active COVID-19. The CDR3 runs from the conserved cysteine through the conserved F or W. Fields, in order: V gene, J gene, clone size, D gene, CDR3 protein, CDR3 DNA. A D gene is named only where the DNA matches it firmly. Not every row has a clone size; where given, it reads once, few, many or a size class.

V: TRBV12-3/TRBV12-4; J: TRBJ1-1; size: -; D: -; CDR3: CASSLGRTEAFF; DNA: TGTGCCAGCAGTTTAGGGCGGACTGAAGCTTTCTTT
V: TRBV6-5; J: TRBJ1-1; size: once; D: -; CDR3: CASGAGMGTEAFF; DNA: TGTGCGAGCGGGGCAGGGATGGGCACTGAAGCTTTCTTT
V: TRBV2; J: TRBJ1-5; size: -; D: -; CDR3: CASRQDNSNQPQHF; DNA: TGTGCCAGCAGGCAGGATAATAGCAATCAGCCCCAGCATTTT
V: TRBV7-9; J: TRBJ1-4; size: -; D: -; CDR3: CASSSFNEKLFF; DNA: TGTGCCAGCAGCTCCTTCAATGAAAAACTGTTTTTT
V: TRBV9; J: TRBJ2-7; size: -; D: TRBD2; CDR3: CASSVGPSGSYEQYF; DNA: TGTGCCAGCAGCGTAGGACCTAGCGGGAGTTACGAGCAGTACTTC
V: TRBV6-5; J: TRBJ2-7; size: -; D: TRBD1; CDR3: CASISDRVPYEQYF; DNA: TGTGCCAGCATTTCCGACAGGGTCCCCTACGAGCAGTACTTC
V: TRBV28; J: TRBJ2-2; size: -; D: -; CDR3: CASSFAGRTGELFF; DNA: TGTGCCAGCAGTTTTGCAGGGAGGACCGGGGAGCTGTTTTTT
V: TRBV18; J: TRBJ2-1; size: -; D: TRBD1; CDR3: CASSPGQGMGNEQFF; DNA: TGTGCCAGCTCACCGGGACAGGGAATGGGGAATGAGCAGTTCTTC
V: TRBV18; J: TRBJ1-6; size: -; D: -; CDR3: CASSPTFPYNSPLHF; DNA: TGTGCCAGCTCACCGACATTCCCCTATAATTCACCCCTCCACTTT
V: TRBV6-5; J: TRBJ2-3; size: -; D: TRBD2; CDR3: CASRLLAGTDTQYF; DNA: TGTGCCAGCAGGCTCCTAGCGGGCACAGATACGCAGTATTTT
V: TRBV11-3; J: TRBJ1-1; size: -; D: TRBD1; CDR3: CASSPGQGVEAFF; DNA: TGTGCCAGCAGCCCGGGACAGGGAGTAGAAGCTTTCTTT
V: TRBV21-1; J: TRBJ1-1; size: -; D: -; CDR3: CASTPGGQGAREDTEAFF; DNA: TGTGCCAGCACCCCTGGGGGACAGGGGGCGCGTGAAGACACTGAAGCTTTCTTT
V: TRBV5-1; J: TRBJ2-1; size: -; D: -; CDR3: CASSLEGYRNNEQFF; DNA: TGCGCCAGCAGCTTGGAGGGGTACAGAAACAATGAGCAGTTCTTC
V: TRBV28; J: TRBJ1-2; size: -; D: -; CDR3: CASSLGQNYGYTF; DNA: TGTGCCAGCAGTTTAGGGCAGAACTATGGCTACACCTTC
V: TRBV14; J: TRBJ2-7; size: -; D: -; CDR3: CASSQETGGAHSYEQYF; DNA: TGTGCCAGCAGCCAAGAAACCGGCGGAGCCCACTCCTACGAGCAGTACTTC
V: TRBV9; J: TRBJ2-5; size: -; D: -; CDR3: CASSVAPLEETQYF; DNA: TGTGCCAGCAGCGTAGCTCCCCTTGAGGAGACCCAGTACTTC
V: TRBV7-2; J: TRBJ2-1; size: -; D: TRBD2; CDR3: CASSWGLASSNEQFF; DNA: TGTGCCAGCAGCTGGGGACTAGCAAGTTCCAATGAGCAGTTCTTC
V: TRBV7-2; J: TRBJ2-5; size: -; D: TRBD2; CDR3: CASSLARLAGGRETQYF; DNA: TGTGCCAGCAGCTTAGCGCGCCTAGCGGGAGGACGGGAGACCCAGTACTTC
V: TRBV11-2; J: TRBJ1-5; size: few; D: TRBD1; CDR3: CASSGQGSNQPQHF; DNA: TGTGCCAGCAGCGGACAGGGAAGCAATCAGCCCCAGCATTTT
V: TRBV27; J: TRBJ1-2; size: few; D: -; CDR3: CASRRGPDYGYTF; DNA: TGTGCCAGCAGGCGGGGCCCGGACTATGGCTACACCTTC
V: TRBV5-4; J: TRBJ2-7; size: few; D: -; CDR3: CASSLRTEQYF; DNA: TGTGCCAGCAGCCTACGGACAGAGCAGTACTTC
V: TRBV7-2; J: TRBJ2-7; size: -; D: TRBD1; CDR3: CASSIPGTGSYEQYF; DNA: TGTGCCAGCAGCATACCCGGGACAGGTTCCTACGAGCAGTACTTC
V: TRBV19; J: TRBJ1-1; size: -; D: TRBD1; CDR3: CASSISTGGNTEAFF; DNA: TGTGCCAGTAGTATATCGACAGGGGGGAACACTGAAGCTTTCTTT
V: TRBV4-3; J: TRBJ2-7; size: -; D: -; CDR3: CASSQDISGGEQYF; DNA: TGCGCCAGCAGCCAAGATATTTCAGGAGGCGAGCAGTACTTC
V: TRBV4-1; J: TRBJ1-1; size: few; D: -; CDR3: CASSQRDSEAFF; DNA: TGCGCCAGCAGCCAACGTGACAGTGAAGCTTTCTTT
V: TRBV6-2/TRBV6-3; J: TRBJ2-2; size: -; D: -; CDR3: CASSYAAVVNTGELFF; DNA: TGTGCCAGCAGTTACGCGGCAGTCGTGAACACCGGGGAGCTGTTTTTT
V: TRBV6-2/TRBV6-3; J: TRBJ2-1; size: -; D: -; CDR3: CASSYNEGLTPYNEQFF; DNA: TGTGCCAGCAGTTATAATGAGGGATTAACTCCCTACAATGAGCAGTTCTTC
V: TRBV14; J: TRBJ1-4; size: -; D: -; CDR3: CASSHLGGRGEKLFF; DNA: TGTGCCAGCAGCCATCTTGGAGGGCGGGGTGAAAAACTGTTTTTT
V: TRBV5-4; J: TRBJ2-7; size: once; D: TRBD2; CDR3: CASSPGGRLAGVGEQYF; DNA: TGTGCCAGCAGCCCGGGGGGACGGCTAGCGGGAGTAGGAGAGCAGTACTTC
V: TRBV28; J: TRBJ1-1; size: -; D: -; CDR3: CASSFLATEAFF; DNA: TGTGCCAGCAGTTTTCTGGCAACTGAAGCTTTCTTT
V: TRBV3-1/TRBV3-2; J: TRBJ2-6; size: -; D: TRBD1; CDR3: CASSSRDSSSGANVLTF; DNA: TGTGCCAGCAGCTCCCGGGACAGTAGCTCTGGGGCCAACGTCCTGACTTTC
V: TRBV30; J: TRBJ2-7; size: -; D: -; CDR3: CAWSVRGYEQYF; DNA: TGTGCCTGGAGTGTTAGGGGCTACGAGCAGTACTTC
V: TRBV6-2/TRBV6-3; J: TRBJ2-7; size: -; D: TRBD1; CDR3: CASSSDREDEQYF; DNA: TGTGCCAGCAGTTCGGACAGGGAAGACGAGCAGTACTTC
V: TRBV3-1/TRBV3-2; J: TRBJ1-4; size: -; D: -; CDR3: CASSLRQNNEKLFF; DNA: TGTGCCAGCAGCCTTAGACAGAATAATGAAAAACTGTTTTTT
V: TRBV6-2/TRBV6-3; J: TRBJ2-7; size: -; D: TRBD1; CDR3: CASSWGQGAYEQYF; DNA: TGTGCCAGCAGTTGGGGACAGGGAGCCTACGAGCAGTACTTC
V: TRBV25-1; J: TRBJ1-4; size: -; D: TRBD1; CDR3: CASSGKWDSLTNEKLFF; DNA: TGTGCCAGCAGTGGCAAGTGGGACAGCCTAACTAATGAAAAACTGTTTTTT
V: TRBV27; J: TRBJ1-5; size: -; D: TRBD1; CDR3: CASSSGQGTKVWHF; DNA: TGTGCCAGCAGTTCGGGACAGGGGACCAAGGTTTGGCATTTT
V: TRBV27; J: TRBJ1-5; size: -; D: -; CDR3: CASRRTGGNQPQHF; DNA: TGTGCCAGCAGGCGTACAGGCGGAAATCAGCCCCAGCATTTT
V: TRBV6-5; J: TRBJ1-6; size: -; D: -; CDR3: CASSYGTQGKSPLHF; DNA: TGTGCCAGCAGTTATGGAACCCAGGGCAAATCACCCCTCCACTTT
V: TRBV5-1; J: TRBJ2-7; size: -; D: -; CDR3: CASSRGHLRDEQYF; DNA: TGCGCCAGCAGCAGAGGACACCTTAGAGACGAGCAGTACTTC
V: TRBV6-2/TRBV6-3; J: TRBJ2-7; size: -; D: -; CDR3: CASSYPAGRSYEQYF; DNA: TGTGCCAGCAGTTACCCTGCGGGCAGGTCCTACGAGCAGTACTTC